The 13 T cell receptor beta chains presented below share a single source sample, sequenced in a study of blood T cell repertoires in COVID-19. TCRdb keeps only in-frame clones here, not all; method: immunoSEQ multiplex PCR. The table shows under 85,000 clones, with about 81% occurring only once. The sequencing sample was made of peripheral blood. Receptor source: a man of 80 years or more with acute or convalescent COVID-19.

The rearrangement uses TRBV6-5 and TRBJ2-6; D gene unclear. The length of the CDR3 is 15 residues. Trimming pared 5 bases from V and 0 bases from J, leaving 8 bases between. Germline loops: CDR1 MNHEY, CDR2 SVGAGI. As DNA, the CDR3 is TGTGCCAGCAGTCTGCAGATCTCTGGGGCCAACGTCCTGACTTTC. Translation: CASSLQISGANVLTF.

This chain connects TRBV6-5 to TRBJ2-3; TRBD2 matches at 8 bases. The CDR3 is 16 residues long. The junction had 9 bases not matched to a gene; V was cut back by 3 bases and J by 4 bases. Germline CDR1 reads MNHEY; CDR2 reads SVGAGI. The CDR3 nucleotides read TGTGCCAGCAGTTATCTGGGCGGGAGGCCTCCAGATACGCAGTATTTT. It codes for CASSYLGGRPPDTQYF.

The rearrangement joins TRBV27 to TRBJ2-7; D possibly corresponds to TRBD1 (6 bases). Germline CDR1 and CDR2: MNHEY and SMNVEV (reference sequence). Trimming left V 3 bases short and J 6 bases short, with 12 bases between. CDR3 size: 13 residues. The CDR3 reads CASSFLQGREQYF. For the CDR3, the DNA is TGTGCCAGCAGTTTCTTACAGGGACGCGAGCAGTACTTC.

The chain combines TRBV11-2 with TRBJ2-2, with 9 bases identical to TRBD1. This CDR3 has 17 residues. V was pared by 5 bases and J by 3 bases, with 10 bases of the junction left unmatched. CDR1 is SGHAT and CDR2 is FQNNGV in the germline V gene. The CDR3 DNA sequence: TGTGCCAGCAGCACCACAGGGGGCCAAAACTACACCGGGGAGCTGTTTTTT. It translates to CASSTTGGQNYTGELFF.

V gene TRBV23-1 combines with J gene TRBJ1-5, with D tentatively TRBD1 (5 bases). TRBV23-1 is marked as an open reading frame, function uncertain. There are 15 residues in the CDR3. V lost 4 bases, J lost 6 bases, and 16 bases lay in between. The CDR3 DNA sequence: TGCGCCAGCAGTCTTCACCGGGTCCAGGGTCAGCCCCAGCATTTT. It encodes CASSLHRVQGQPQHF.

Ten or more counts support this clone. This chain joins TRBV11-2 and TRBJ2-3, with 7 bases lining up with TRBD1. With 7 bases clipped from V and 10 bases from J, the junction kept 11 bases outside the gene matches. CDR1 and CDR2 (germline): SGHAT, FQNNGV. The CDR3 is 13 residues long. CDR3 loop: CASTHLRDRAQYF. The CDR3 DNA reads TGTGCCAGCACACACCTGAGAGACAGGGCGCAGTATTTT.

The J gene is TRBJ1-2, the V gene TRBV5-6; 7 bases match TRBD1. The CDR3 runs to 17 residues. The germline CDR1 and CDR2 sequences are SGHDT and YYEEEE. V dropped 3 bases and J dropped 6; count of bases not matched to a gene: 17. The DNA for the CDR3 is TGTGCCAGCAGCTGCGACAGGGCGGATTGCCCCTATAATGGCTACACCTTC. It translates to CASSCDRADCPYNGYTF. Based on the CDR3 plus reference TRBV5-6 and TRBJ1-2, the full variable domain is DAGVTQSPTHLIKTRGQQVTLRCSPKSGHDTVSWYQQALGQGPQFIFQYYEEEERQRGNFPDRFSGHQFPNYSSELNVNALLLGDSALYLCASSCDRADCPYNGYTFGSGTRLTVV.

The V and J genes are TRBV5-1 and TRBJ2-7, with D perhaps TRBD1 (5 bases). CDR1 and CDR2 (germline): SGHRS, YFSETQ. Trimming stripped 3 bases from V and 0 bases from J, with 10 bases between. The CDR3 has 14 residues. The CDR3 DNA follows: TGCGCCAGCAGCTCTTTAACAGGCTCCTACGAGCAGTACTTC. It encodes CASSSLTGSYEQYF.

The rearrangement links TRBV5-1 to TRBJ2-3; a possible D gene is TRBD2 (6 bases). The CDR3 covers 14 residues. Trimming took 0 bases from V and 3 from J, leaving 8 bases between them. The germline V gene encodes CDR1 SGHRS and CDR2 YFSETQ. CDR3 in DNA: TGCGCCAGCAGCTTGGTTGCGGGAACAGATACGCAGTATTTT. Its protein product is CASSLVAGTDTQYF.

The chain combines TRBV7-3 with TRBJ2-1, with 8 bases identical to TRBD2. The germline gives CDR1 SGHTA, CDR2 FQGTGA. V shed 2 bases, J shed 0 bases, and the junction held 3 bases outside the gene matches. CDR3 length: 16 residues. This chain's CDR3 is CASSLWSGSSYNEQFF. In nucleotides, the CDR3 is TGTGCCAGCAGCTTATGGAGCGGGAGCTCCTACAATGAGCAGTTCTTC.

V is TRBV6-5 and J is TRBJ2-2, with 7 positions matching TRBD2. V was pared by 7 bases and J by 5 bases, with 7 bases of the junction left unmatched. Germline lookup yields CDR1 MNHEY and CDR2 SVGAGI. CDR3 length: 14 amino acids. CDR3 sequence: CASTRDYMTGELFF. The CDR3 DNA sequence: TGTGCCAGCACTCGGGACTACATGACCGGGGAGCTGTTTTTT.

This chain joins TRBV4-1 and TRBJ2-5; the D is unclear. V lost 1 base and J lost 5, with 17 bases in between. Per the germline V gene, CDR1 is MGHRA and CDR2 is YSYEKL. The CDR3 loop spans 16 amino acids. DNA for the CDR3: TGCGCCAGCAGCCAAGGATGGGTTTTGGGCTTGGAGACCCAGTACTTC. Protein sequence: CASSQGWVLGLETQYF.

This chain links TRBV6-1 with TRBJ1-4; tentative D call: TRBD1 (5 bases). The germline V and J ends were trimmed by 2 bases and 0 bases, with 10 bases remaining between them. CDR3 length: 16 amino acids. CDR1 and CDR2 from the germline V gene are MNHNS and SASEGT. The CDR3 loop is CASSEYSRATNEKLFF. CDR3 in DNA: TGTGCCAGCAGTGAATATAGCAGGGCAACTAATGAAAAACTGTTTTTT.